The 24 T cell receptor beta chains in this list originate from one sample, sequenced in a study of B cell selection in AIRE deficiency. The regulatory T cell sort gate was CD4+CD25hiCD127low/negative. Produced via immunoSEQ multiplex PCR; TCRdb's table is partial and in-frame only. The table has about 18,000 clones, about 92% seen once. The specimen was CD4+CD25+ Tregs sorted from PBMCs. These receptor sequences come from a human donor in good health.

This clone was detected a few times. V is TRBV7-3 and J is TRBJ1-6, with a possible D match to TRBD1 (5 bases). The CDR3 contains 13 residues. Between the trimmed V and J ends, which lost 1 base and 7 bases, there was a span of 5 bases. In germline, CDR1 is SGHTA, CDR2 FQGTGA. The CDR3 DNA reads as TGTGCCAGCAGCTTAAGGGGGAATTCACCCCTCCACTTT. Its protein product is CASSLRGNSPLHF. The full variable domain, its missing parts supplied by reference TRBV7-3 and TRBJ1-6, is GAGVSQTPSNKVTEKGKYVELRCDPISGHTALYWYRQSLGQGPEFLIYFQGTGAADDSGLPNDRFFAVRPEGSVSTLKIQRTERGDSAVYLCASSLRGNSPLHFGNGTRLTVT.

The V gene is TRBV28, the J gene TRBJ2-1; D gene unclear. The CDR3 is 12 residues long. V lost 3 bases and J 8 bases, leaving 8 bases between the germline ends. Germline V gene lookup returns CDR1 MDHEN and CDR2 SYDVKM. The CDR3 DNA reads as TGTGCCAGCAGTTTGTATTGGGATGAGCAGTTCTTC. Its translation is CASSLYWDEQFF.

The chain is built from TRBV10-3 and TRBJ2-1; no reliable D call. V shed 8 bases and J shed 6 bases, with 17 bases lying between them. The CDR3 is made up of 14 amino acids. Germline assignment: CDR1 ENHRY and CDR2 SYGVKD. The DNA of the CDR3 is TGTGCCATCCCTGGGAATGACACATTCAATGAGCAGTTCTTC. It encodes CAIPGNDTFNEQFF.

The chain has TRBV28 and TRBJ2-7; the D gene could be TRBD1 or TRBD2 (5 bases each). The germline V and J ends were trimmed by 4 bases and 4 bases, with 14 bases remaining between them. In germline, CDR1 is MDHEN, CDR2 SYDVKM. This CDR3 is built from 14 residues. CDR3 nucleotides: TGTGCCAGCAGTTCCGGGACGCAAGCGTACGAGCAGTACTTC. Its translation is CASSSGTQAYEQYF.

This clone has only one observation. The V gene is TRBV7-2, the J gene TRBJ2-7; TRBD1 matches 7 bases. The CDR3 covers 15 residues. Germline CDR1 reads SGHTA; CDR2 reads FQGNSA. With V trimmed by 1 base and J by 0 bases, 3 bases remained unmatched. The CDR3 sequence is CASSLGAGGSYEQYF. The CDR3, as DNA: TGTGCCAGCAGCTTAGGCGCAGGGGGCTCCTACGAGCAGTACTTC.

The chain has TRBV5-6 and TRBJ2-7; D gene ambiguous. The CDR3 spans 13 residues. Trimming took 0 bases from V and 4 from J, leaving 8 bases between them. Germline V lookup: CDR1 SGHDT, CDR2 YYEEEE. The CDR3 nucleotides read TGTGCCAGCAGCTTGGCATCAGGATACGAGCAGTACTTC. Amino acids: CASSLASGYEQYF.

The chain joins TRBV6-1 to TRBJ2-7; 10 bases map to TRBD2. The CDR3 covers 15 residues. Trimming cost V 4 bases and J 0 bases; bases outside gene matches: 3. The germline V gene has CDR1 MNHNS and CDR2 SASEGT. The CDR3 coding sequence is TGTGCCAGCAGTGCACTAGCGGGGAACTCCTACGAGCAGTACTTC. Residues: CASSALAGNSYEQYF.

The chain carries TRBV7-9 and TRBJ1-6, with 9 bases aligning to TRBD1. The CDR3 covers 15 residues. CDR1 SEHNR and CDR2 FQNEAQ come from the germline V gene (reference sequence). The trim removed 0 bases at V and 10 bases at J, leaving 4 bases unmatched. CDR3 loop: CASSLAGTGRSPLHF. In DNA form, the CDR3 reads TGTGCCAGCAGCTTAGCCGGGACAGGGCGATCACCCCTCCACTTT.

CDR3 in DNA: TGTGCCAGCAGCTTCCAGCCTGGCACAGATACGCAGTATTTT. It specifies CASSFQPGTDTQYF. The chain carries TRBV11-1 and TRBJ2-3; D uncertain. V was shortened by 3 bases and J by 1 base, with 8 bases between the two germline ends. Germline V gives CDR1 SGHAT, CDR2 FQDESV (reference sequence). CDR3 length: 14 residues.

The chain couples TRBV19 to TRBJ2-5, with 10 bases aligning to TRBD2. The CDR3 runs 18 residues. Germline loops: CDR1 LNHDA, CDR2 SQIVND (reference sequence). V was pared by 3 bases and J by 4 bases, with 14 bases of the junction left unmatched. The CDR3 loop is CASSILGLAGASGETQYF. CDR3 coding DNA: TGTGCCAGTAGTATTCTGGGGCTAGCGGGAGCCAGTGGAGAGACCCAGTACTTC.

CDR3 amino acids: CAWSVGQASGYTF. The CDR3 region has the DNA TGTGCCTGGAGTGTAGGACAGGCGAGCGGCTACACCTTC. V is TRBV30 and J is TRBJ1-2; 7 bases are shared with TRBD1. The CDR3 totals 13 residues. Germline trimming cut 0 bases from V and 8 bases from J; bases unmatched to any gene: 6. Germline lookup yields CDR1 GTSNPN and CDR2 SVGIG (reference sequence).

This chain joins TRBV7-2 and TRBJ2-3; D unresolved. The germline CDR1 and CDR2 sequences are SGHTA and FQGNSA. The CDR3 sequence is 17 residues long. V was pared by 5 bases and J by 4 bases, with 22 bases between. The CDR3: CASSIPRPSTRPDTQYF. The DNA of the CDR3 is TGTGCCAGCAGCATCCCGCGGCCGTCCACCCGGCCAGATACGCAGTATTTT.

The chain has TRBV21-1 and TRBJ2-7; the table assigns TRBD2, which was not confirmed against the DNA. TRBV21-1 is a known pseudogene. The length of the CDR3 is 16 residues. This chain's CDR3 is CASSGGGRTSGYEQYF. The CDR3 coding sequence is TGTGCCAGCAGCGGAGGCGGCCGGACTAGCGGGTACGAGCAGTACTTC.

The gene calls are TRBV5-1 and TRBJ2-3, with TRBD2 identical over 10 bases. The V and J ends lost 1 base and 5 bases, in that order; junction bases with no gene match: 10. CDR1 and CDR2 (germline): SGHRS, YFSETQ. This CDR3 is 17 amino acids long. As DNA, the CDR3 is TGCGCCAGCAGCTTGTATCAGAGCGGGAGGGCCATAGATACGCAGTATTTT. Amino acids: CASSLYQSGRAIDTQYF.

The chain has TRBV5-4 and TRBJ1-1, with D unclear. Germline CDR1 SGHNT, CDR2 YYREEE (reference sequence). The CDR3 has 12 amino acids. Trimming left V 1 base short and J 5 bases short, with 6 bases between. This CDR3 reads CASSLRGTEAFF. CDR3 nucleotide sequence: TGTGCCAGCAGCTTGCGCGGAACTGAAGCTTTCTTT.

This clone was seen a single time. The genes are TRBV28 and TRBJ2-2, with D tentatively TRBD1 (5 bases). The CDR3 has 14 amino acids. CDR1 and CDR2 (germline): MDHEN, SYDVKM. Trimming took 4 bases from V and 0 from J, leaving 6 bases between them. The CDR3 DNA reads TGTGCCAGCAGTTCGACAGCGAACACCGGGGAGCTGTTTTTT. This codes for CASSSTANTGELFF.

CDR3 coding DNA: TGTGCCAGCAGCAACGACAGGTTCGAGGGCTACACCTTC. Its protein product is CASSNDRFEGYTF. The chain is built from TRBV6-6 and TRBJ1-2; the D gene is possibly TRBD1 (6 bases). Trimming left V 6 bases short and J 8 bases short, with 16 bases between. CDR1 is MNHNY, CDR2 SVGAGI, per germline (reference sequence). The length of the CDR3 is 13 residues.

The chain couples TRBV9 to TRBJ2-1; a possible D gene is TRBD2 (5 bases). The V end lost 0 bases, the J end lost 5 bases, and 12 bases lay between the germline ends. This CDR3 contains 15 residues. Germline V lookup: CDR1 SGDLS, CDR2 YYNGEE. The CDR3 sequence is CASSVGLAFDNEQFF. CDR3 nucleotides: TGTGCCAGCAGCGTAGGCCTAGCCTTCGACAATGAGCAGTTCTTC. Drawing the rest from reference TRBV9 and TRBJ2-1, the complete variable domain is DSGVTQTPKHLITATGQRVTLRCSPRSGDLSVYWYQQSLDQGLQFLIQYYNGEERAKGNILERFSAQQFPDLHSELNLSSLELGDSALYFCASSVGLAFDNEQFFGPGTRLTVL.

In this sample, this clone turned up a few times. This CDR3 is CASSFSGSDTGELFF. CDR3 DNA: TGTGCCAGCAGCTTTTCCGGGAGCGACACCGGGGAGCTGTTTTTT. The chain joins TRBV7-3 to TRBJ2-2; D perhaps matches TRBD2 (6 bases). CDR1 and CDR2 (germline): SGHTA, FQGTGA. The CDR3 has 15 amino acids. Trimming removed 3 bases at V and 3 bases at J, with 11 bases between.

V gene TRBV15 combines with J gene TRBJ2-1, with a possible D match to TRBD2 (5 bases). Germline lookup yields CDR1 LNHNV and CDR2 YYDKDF (reference sequence). CDR3 length: 17 amino acids. Trimming took off 4 bases at V and 0 bases at J, with 16 bases between the two ends. CDR3 protein: CATSTTGGLSSYNEQFF. The CDR3 DNA is TGTGCCACCAGCACAACTGGCGGGCTAAGCTCCTACAATGAGCAGTTCTTC.

This sequence joins TRBV28 and TRBJ2-7, with 8 bases lining up with TRBD1. The germline CDR1 and CDR2 sequences are MDHEN and SYDVKM. With V trimmed by 8 bases and J by 1 base, 10 bases remained unmatched. The CDR3 is made up of 15 amino acids. In nucleotides, the CDR3 is TGTGCCAGCTTGGGCCAGGGGGCTCAGTCCTACGAGCAGTACTTC. It translates to CASLGQGAQSYEQYF.

DNA of the CDR3: TGTGCCAGCAGCTTGAGAAGGAACACTGAAGCTTTCTTT. Protein product: CASSLRRNTEAFF. V usage is TRBV5-6 and J usage is TRBJ1-1; D unclear. Looked up from germline, CDR1 is SGHDT and CDR2 is YYEEEE. The length of the CDR3 is 13 residues. Trimming pared 1 base from V and 1 base from J, leaving 5 bases between.

This clone has a single count. The chain is built from TRBV5-1 and TRBJ1-4; 8 bases agree with TRBD1. Trimming removed 0 bases from V and 2 bases from J; junction bases left unmatched: 21. CDR3 length: 22 residues. Per the germline V gene, CDR1 is SGHRS and CDR2 is YFSETQ. The CDR3 DNA reads TGCGCCAGCAGCTTGGCCGTGGCAGGGGGCGTCCCCATGTTTGGGACTAATGAAAAACTGTTTTTT. Its translation: CASSLAVAGGVPMFGTNEKLFF.

A remark on this clone: At one end, the junction sequence differs from germline, possibly due to a read error. The V call is TRBV20-1, the J call TRBJ1-6; D is unclear. Germline assignment: CDR1 DFQATT and CDR2 SNEGSKA (reference sequence). This CDR3 region has 11 residues. This CDR3 reads CSAPVEGRYNF. CDR3 sequence (DNA): TGCAGTGCCCCGGTGGAGGGCCGGTATAACTTT.